What follows is one TCR beta chain and its context. The data originate from a study of sequential checkpoint blockade in melanoma. The treatment here: randomized to nivolumab then ipilimumab (arm A) or the reverse (arm B). None of the patients previously received DNA-damaging chemotherapy. V lost 1 base, J lost 3 bases, and 5 bases stayed unmatched. Germline V CDR1 and CDR2: SGHDT, YYEEEE. The CDR3 runs to 16 residues. The repertoire was sequenced with immunoSEQ multiplex PCR; TCRdb's copy has only in-frame clones and lacks some. The sample records 32,000 or so clones, more than 70% being singletons. This rearrangement joins TRBV5-6 to TRBJ2-1, with TRBD2 identical over 9 bases. The material sequenced was CD8+ T cells sorted from blood (inferred from file names), taken from a patient given nivolumab and ipilimumab in sequence. The receptor comes from a human donor with melanoma. The CDR3 is CASSLRAGGRYNEQFF. The CDR3 DNA reads TGTGCCAGCAGCTTGAGAGCGGGAGGTCGCTACAATGAGCAGTTCTTC.